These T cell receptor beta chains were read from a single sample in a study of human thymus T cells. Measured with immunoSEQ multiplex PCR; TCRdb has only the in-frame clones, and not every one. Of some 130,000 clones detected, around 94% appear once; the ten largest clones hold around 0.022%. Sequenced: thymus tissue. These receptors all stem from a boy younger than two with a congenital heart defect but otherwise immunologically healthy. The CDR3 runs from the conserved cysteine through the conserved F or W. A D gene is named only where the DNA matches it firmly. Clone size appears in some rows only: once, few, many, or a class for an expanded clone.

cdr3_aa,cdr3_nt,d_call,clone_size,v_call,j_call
CASSYSRVRDEQFF,TGTGCCAGCAGTTACTCCAGGGTTCGAGATGAGCAGTTCTTC,NA,NA,TRBV6-5,TRBJ2-1
CASSYPQGARQETQYF,TGTGCCAGCAGTTACCCACAGGGGGCCCGCCAAGAGACCCAGTACTTC,TRBD1,NA,TRBV6-5,TRBJ2-5
CASTQGQVLYGYTF,TGTGCCAGCACTCAAGGACAGGTCCTATATGGCTACACCTTC,TRBD1,NA,TRBV6-1,TRBJ1-2
CASSVEWRNTGELFF,TGTGCCAGCAGCGTAGAATGGAGGAACACCGGGGAGCTGTTTTTT,NA,NA,TRBV9,TRBJ2-2
CAWSVAGSHRDYEQYF,TGTGCCTGGAGTGTTGCAGGGTCCCACCGGGACTACGAGCAGTACTTC,NA,NA,TRBV30,TRBJ2-7
CASQGAGGYTF,TGTGCCAGCCAGGGGGCGGGGGGCTACACCTTC,TRBD1,NA,TRBV28,TRBJ1-2
CASSFEGGLYNSPLHF,TGTGCCAGCAGCTTCGAAGGGGGTTTATATAATTCACCCCTCCACTTT,NA,NA,TRBV5-6,TRBJ1-6
CASSLGLAGYNEQFF,TGTGCCAGCAGCTTGGGACTAGCGGGGTACAATGAGCAGTTCTTC,TRBD2,NA,TRBV5-4,TRBJ2-1
CASSFPGENTEAFF,TGTGCCAGCAGCTTCCCGGGAGAGAACACTGAAGCTTTCTTT,NA,NA,TRBV7-9,TRBJ1-1
CASSTRDRGTDTQYF,TGTGCCAGCAGCACCCGGGACAGGGGCACAGATACGCAGTATTTT,TRBD1,NA,TRBV5-5,TRBJ2-3
CASSLEVARMYGYTF,TGTGCCAGCAGCTTGGAGGTGGCTCGGATGTATGGCTACACCTTC,NA,NA,TRBV5-5,TRBJ1-2
CASSESSRNFKEDTQYF,TGCGCCAGCAGTGAGAGTTCGAGGAACTTTAAGGAAGATACGCAGTATTTT,NA,once,TRBV10-2,TRBJ2-3
CASSGGDDFTEAFF,TGCGCCAGCAGCGGAGGGGACGACTTCACTGAAGCTTTCTTT,NA,NA,TRBV5-1,TRBJ1-1
CATSRDLCGGRSYNEQFF,TGTGCCACCAGCAGAGATCTCTGCGGGGGCCGCTCCTACAATGAGCAGTTCTTC,NA,NA,TRBV15,TRBJ2-1
CASSSPTGALNEKLFF,TGTGCCAGCAGTTCGCCGACAGGGGCCTTGAATGAAAAACTGTTTTTT,TRBD1,NA,TRBV6-5,TRBJ1-4
CASSWEDSPRTGELFF,TGTGCCAGCAGCTGGGAGGACTCCCCTCGGACCGGGGAGCTGTTTTTT,NA,NA,TRBV5-5,TRBJ2-2
CAWSVMGQPQHF,TGTGCCTGGAGTGTAATGGGGCAGCCCCAGCATTTT,NA,few,TRBV30,TRBJ1-5
CASSLLLAGGSLSQETQYF,TGCGCCAGCAGCTTGCTACTAGCGGGGGGTTCTCTCTCCCAAGAGACCCAGTACTTC,TRBD2,once,TRBV5-1,TRBJ2-5
CASSPLFGTALLNTEAFF,TGTGCCAGCAGCCCCCTGTTTGGGACAGCCTTACTGAACACTGAAGCTTTCTTT,TRBD1,NA,TRBV11-2,TRBJ1-1
CASSLGDRVSKTQYF,TGTGCCAGCAGCTTGGGGGACAGGGTATCGAAGACCCAGTACTTC,TRBD1,NA,TRBV5-6,TRBJ2-5
CASSRIVAGGTLGYTQYF,TGTGCCAGCAGCCGAATTGTAGCGGGGGGGACCCTTGGGTATACGCAGTATTTT,TRBD2,NA,TRBV6-4,TRBJ2-3
CASSLGSIMNTEAFF,TGTGCCAGCAGCCTCGGGTCTATCATGAACACTGAAGCTTTCTTT,NA,NA,TRBV5-8,TRBJ1-1
CAGTGTGGSGSNVLTF,TGTGCCGGCACCGGGACAGGGGGGAGTGGGTCCAACGTCCTGACTTTC,TRBD1,once,TRBV7-2,TRBJ2-6
CASRLKISGGADEQFF,TGTGCCAGCAGGCTAAAAATCAGCGGGGGGGCAGATGAGCAGTTCTTC,TRBD2,NA,TRBV28,TRBJ2-1
CAWRSRVRQYF,TGTGCCTGGAGGAGCAGGGTACGGCAGTACTTC,NA,NA,TRBV30,TRBJ2-7
CAWRRRGTIKVEGQTQYF,TGTGCCTGGAGGCGTCGCGGGACCATCAAGGTGGAAGGGCAGACCCAGTACTTC,NA,NA,TRBV30,TRBJ2-5
CASSQDDGNTEAFF,TGCGCCAGCAGCCAAGATGACGGGAACACTGAAGCTTTCTTT,NA,few,TRBV4-1,TRBJ1-1
CASSLPGTSRTDTQYF,TGTGCCAGCTCACTGCCCGGGACTAGCAGGACAGATACGCAGTATTTT,TRBD2,NA,TRBV18,TRBJ2-3
CASRPSALGNTIYF,TGTGCCAGCAGACCATCCGCTCTAGGAAACACCATATATTTT,NA,NA,TRBV28,TRBJ1-3
CASRGAGLPGTSKELFF,TGTGCCAGCAGGGGGGCGGGGCTCCCGGGGACCTCGAAGGAGCTGTTTTTT,NA,NA,TRBV6-4,TRBJ2-2
CASSLAGSGELFF,TGTGCCAGCAGCTTAGCAGGGTCCGGGGAGCTGTTTTTT,NA,NA,TRBV7-6,TRBJ2-2
CASSLLTGFGNTIYF,TGTGCCAGTAGTCTACTGACAGGGTTTGGAAACACCATATATTTT,TRBD1,NA,TRBV19,TRBJ1-3
CASRDYGYTF,TGTGCCAGCAGAGACTATGGCTACACCTTC,NA,NA,TRBV6-1,TRBJ1-2
CASSTGVLGSRGSYEQYF,TGTGCCAGCAGCACCGGAGTCCTAGGGTCCCGGGGGTCCTACGAGCAGTACTTC,NA,once,TRBV28,TRBJ2-7
CACCTGQGGYNYGYTF,TGTGCCTGCTGCACGGGACAGGGGGGATATAACTATGGCTACACCTTC,TRBD1,NA,TRBV30,TRBJ1-2
CASSLTHFLDYGYTF,TGTGCCAGCAGTTTAACGCACTTCCTTGACTATGGCTACACCTTC,NA,NA,TRBV28,TRBJ1-2
CASSVSGGAWNEQFF,TGTGCCAGCAGCGTTAGCGGGGGGGCCTGGAATGAGCAGTTCTTC,TRBD2,NA,TRBV9,TRBJ2-1
CASRARDYGYTF,TGTGCCAGCAGAGCAAGGGACTATGGCTACACCTTC,NA,NA,TRBV27,TRBJ1-2
CASTMDRGKETQYF,TGTGCCAGCACCATGGACAGGGGGAAAGAGACCCAGTACTTC,TRBD1,NA,TRBV11-2,TRBJ2-5
CASRDRGRDGYTF,TGTGCCAGCAGGGACAGGGGGCGCGATGGCTACACCTTC,TRBD1,NA,TRBV6-5,TRBJ1-2
CATRGDRASNEQFF,TGTGCCACCAGGGGGGACAGGGCCTCCAATGAGCAGTTCTTC,TRBD1,NA,TRBV15,TRBJ2-1
CASSPSRELVLYGYTF,TGTGCCAGCTCACCGTCCAGGGAGTTGGTCTTGTACGGCTACACCTTC,NA,NA,TRBV18,TRBJ1-2
CASSQEKFRHNEQFF,TGCGCCAGCAGCCAAGAGAAATTCAGGCACAATGAGCAGTTCTTC,NA,NA,TRBV4-3,TRBJ2-1
CASSLELTDTPSSGNTIYF,TGTGCCAGCAGCTTAGAGCTTACCGATACTCCTAGCTCTGGAAACACCATATATTTT,NA,NA,TRBV7-9,TRBJ1-3
CASSNGQAFGYTF,TGTGCCAGTAGTAATGGACAGGCGTTTGGCTACACCTTC,TRBD1,NA,TRBV19,TRBJ1-2
CASSLPSGGANYGYTF,TGTGCCAGCAGCCTCCCCTCGGGGGGAGCTAACTATGGCTACACCTTC,NA,NA,TRBV9,TRBJ1-2